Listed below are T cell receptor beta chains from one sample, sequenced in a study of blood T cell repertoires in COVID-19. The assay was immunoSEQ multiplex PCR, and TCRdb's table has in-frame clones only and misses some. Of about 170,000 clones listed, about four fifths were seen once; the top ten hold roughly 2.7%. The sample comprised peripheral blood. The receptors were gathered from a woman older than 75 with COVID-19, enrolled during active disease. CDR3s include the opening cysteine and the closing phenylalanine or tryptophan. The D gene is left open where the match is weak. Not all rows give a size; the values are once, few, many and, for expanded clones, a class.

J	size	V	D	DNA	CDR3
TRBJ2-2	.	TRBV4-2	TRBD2	TGTGCCAGCAGCCCCATTGCGGGGGGGGCCACCGGGGAGCTGTTTTTT	CASSPIAGGATGELFF
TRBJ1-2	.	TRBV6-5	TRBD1	TGTGCCAGCAGTATAACAGGGGCCTATGGCTACACCTTC	CASSITGAYGYTF
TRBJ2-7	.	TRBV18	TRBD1	TGTGCCAGCTCACCAGGGGACAGGGGTTACGAGCAGTACTTC	CASSPGDRGYEQYF
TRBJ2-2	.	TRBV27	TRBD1	TGTGCCAGCACCCGGACAGGGCTACCCTTGAACACCGGGGAGCTGTTTTTT	CASTRTGLPLNTGELFF
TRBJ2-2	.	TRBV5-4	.	TGTGCCAGTCGGGTTGACACCGGGGAGCTGTTTTTT	CASRVDTGELFF
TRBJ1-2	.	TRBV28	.	TGTGCCAGCAATCAGGGGTTTTATGGCTACACCTTC	CASNQGFYGYTF
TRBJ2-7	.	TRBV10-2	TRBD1	TGCGCCAGCAGTGCCTCCGGGACAGATTACGAGCAGTACTTC	CASSASGTDYEQYF
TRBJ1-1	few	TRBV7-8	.	TGTGCCAGCAGTTTAGTTCGGGGGACTGAAGCTTTCTTT	CASSLVRGTEAFF
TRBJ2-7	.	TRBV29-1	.	TGCAGCGTTGAAGAAGGGGACAAGAGCTCCTACGAGCAGTACTTC	CSVEEGDKSSYEQYF
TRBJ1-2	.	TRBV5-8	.	TGTGCCAGCAGCTTGAGAGTCAGGGTCTACTATGGCTACACCTTC	CASSLRVRVYYGYTF
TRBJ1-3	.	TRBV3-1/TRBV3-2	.	TGTGCCAGCAGCCAAGATCCCCACCCGGGGGTGGGAAACACCATATATTTT	CASSQDPHPGVGNTIYF
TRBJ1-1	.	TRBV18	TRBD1	TGTGCCAGCTCAACCGGACAGGGTGAAGCTTTCTTT	CASSTGQGEAFF
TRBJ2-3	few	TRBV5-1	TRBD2	TGCGCCAGCAGCTTGGATGGCGGGAGGGCCTACACAGATACGCAGTATTTT	CASSLDGGRAYTDTQYF
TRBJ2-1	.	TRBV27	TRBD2	TGTGCCAGCAGTTTTACAGGACTAGCGGGAAACAATGAGCAGTTCTTC	CASSFTGLAGNNEQFF
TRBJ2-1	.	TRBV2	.	TGTGCCAGCGTGAGGGAGCGGCGGAATGAGCAGTTCTTC	CASVRERRNEQFF
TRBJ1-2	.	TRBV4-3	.	TGCGCCAGCAGCCAAGAGGGCCGCAGGGACTATGGCTACACCTTC	CASSQEGRRDYGYTF
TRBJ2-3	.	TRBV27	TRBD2	TGTGCCAGCAGTTTTCTCGGACTAGCGGGAGGCGGGGGGCGTTTGACAGATACGCAGTATTTT	CASSFLGLAGGGGRLTDTQYF
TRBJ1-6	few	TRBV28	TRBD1	TGTGCCAGCAGAAGACGACAGGGCTCCTATAATTCACCCCTCCACTTT	CASRRRQGSYNSPLHF
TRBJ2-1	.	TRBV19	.	TGTGCCAGTACAGGGCAAGGTGGCTCCTACAATGAGCAGTTCTTC	CASTGQGGSYNEQFF
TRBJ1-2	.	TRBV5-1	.	TGCGCCAGCGAGGAGGGAGGCGGGATTGGCTACACCTTC	CASEEGGGIGYTF
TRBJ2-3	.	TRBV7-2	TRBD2	TGTGCCAGCAGCTCGACTAGCGGGGGGTCGTGGCTCCGCACAGATACGCAGTATTTT	CASSSTSGGSWLRTDTQYF
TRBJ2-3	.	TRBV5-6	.	TGTGCCAGCAGCTTCGGAGATACGCAGTATTTT	CASSFGDTQYF
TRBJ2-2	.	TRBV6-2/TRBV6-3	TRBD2	TGTGCCAGCAGTCGAGCGGGACTGGCGGCGTCCGGGGAGCTGTTTTTT	CASSRAGLAASGELFF
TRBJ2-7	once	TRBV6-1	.	TGTGCCAGCAGTGAAACGGGCTACGAGCAGTACTTC	CASSETGYEQYF
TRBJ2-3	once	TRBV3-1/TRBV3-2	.	TGTGCCAGCAGGCACTTTAGCACAGATACGCAGTATTTT	CASRHFSTDTQYF
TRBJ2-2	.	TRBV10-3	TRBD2	TGTGCCATCAGCGGGACTAGCGGGAGCACCGGGGAGCTGTTTTTT	CAISGTSGSTGELFF
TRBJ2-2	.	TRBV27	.	TGTGCCAGCAGTTTAGTGGCGGGGACCGGGGAGCTGTTTTTT	CASSLVAGTGELFF
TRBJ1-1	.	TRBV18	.	TGTGCCAGCTCACTCCTCGGGGGGAACACTGAAGCTTTCTTT	CASSLLGGNTEAFF
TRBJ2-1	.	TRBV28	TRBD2	TGTGCCAGCAGTTTATTACTAGCGGGATTTTATGCATCTGAGCAGTTCTTC	CASSLLLAGFYASEQFF
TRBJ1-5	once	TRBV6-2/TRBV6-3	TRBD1	TGTGCCAGCAGTAAACGGACAGGGGGAAGGGGGTATAGCAATCAGCCCCAGCATTTT	CASSKRTGGRGYSNQPQHF
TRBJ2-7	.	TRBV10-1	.	TGCGCCAGCAGTCCCGGTACTGCCTACGAGCAGTACTTC	CASSPGTAYEQYF
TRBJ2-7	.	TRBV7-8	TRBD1	TGTGCCAGCAGCTTCCCAGGGACAGGGCTCAACGAGCAGTACTTC	CASSFPGTGLNEQYF
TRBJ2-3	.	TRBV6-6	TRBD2	TGTGCCAGCAGTCCACTAGCGCCCGGCACAGATACGCAGTATTTT	CASSPLAPGTDTQYF
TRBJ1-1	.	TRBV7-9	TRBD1	TGTGCCAGCAGCGCAACAGGGGGCACTGAAGCTTTCTTT	CASSATGGTEAFF
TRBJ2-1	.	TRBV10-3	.	TGTGCCATCAGTGAGTCGAGGTGGGAGCAGTTCTTC	CAISESRWEQFF
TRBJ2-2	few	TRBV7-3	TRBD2	TGTGCCAGCAGCTCCCGGGGGGGGTTTAACACCGGGGAGCTGTTTTTT	CASSSRGGFNTGELFF
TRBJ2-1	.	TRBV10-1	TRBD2	TGCGCCAGCAGTGAGTCTGGTAGCGGGGTATACAATGAGCAGTTCTTC	CASSESGSGVYNEQFF
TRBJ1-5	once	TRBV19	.	TGTGCCAGTAGTATGCAGGGGCAGCCCCAGCATTTT	CASSMQGQPQHF